This T cell receptor (beta chain) was captured by sequencing in a study of T cells expressing NK-cell markers. About the research overall: HCMV seropositivity marked most of the eight sequenced donors; one was seronegative. Study-wide points: Whether expanded NKG2C-expressing T cell clones recognize HCMV is unknown. The CD3+CD56-NKG2C+ fraction was also led by these clonotypes in a few donors. Among CD8+ T cells from several donors, dominant NKG2C+ clonotypes accounted for roughly 1.0-7.0%.

TCRdb reworked the 5' RACE reads into one entry per CDR3 protein, no DNA. The sample is made up of 300,000 to 450,000 distinct CDR3 sequences, and the top ten hold 4% to 6.5% of it. Notes on this clonotype: Its matching antigen is unknown.

The CDR3 totals 15 residues. This TCR derives from a man aged 18 to 69 in good health. The sample comprised blood T cells: a sorted CD56 or NKG2C T cell subset, CD4+ or CD8+ T cells, or bulk PBMC T cells (not recorded which). The V and J genes are TRBV23-1 and TRBJ2-7. TRBV23-1 is an ORF; its function is uncertain. CDR3 protein: CASSQWLTDTYEQYF.